This T cell receptor (beta chain) was obtained from a study of Ad26.COV2.S vaccination and SARS-CoV-2 variants. In the study overall: Ad26.COV2.S shots went into the muscle once or twice, 56 days apart. Overall study findings and caveats: Analyses that measured TCR breadth and depth may have underestimated total T cell responses. A substantial breadth of spike-specific CD8+ and CD4+ T cell responses after vaccination has been reported.

This clone was counted between two and nine times. Its antigen is unidentified. Measured with immunoSEQ multiplex PCR; TCRdb has only the in-frame clones, and not every one. Among roughly 380,000 clones listed, around 86% were seen once. This CDR3 comprises 15 residues. V dropped 3 bases and J dropped 4 bases, with 15 bases sitting between them. Germline V lookup: CDR1 KGHSH, CDR2 LQKENI. Described treatment: some 19 received Ad26.COV2.S at low or high dose, single or two shots; about 5 received placebo; per-sample allocation not given. The study sampled participants on day 63 after the first vaccine or placebo injection. This adult donor, from Boston, was 18-55 years old.

The TCR was taken from a person between 18 and 65 years old who received the Ad26.COV2.S COVID-19 vaccine or a placebo. The chain carries TRBV18 and TRBJ2-5; D remains unclear. The sample here was peripheral blood, taken in a trial of Ad26.COV2.S vaccine versus placebo. The CDR3 sequence: CASSPLDLDRETQYF. CDR3 DNA: TGTGCCAGCTCACCGCTGGACCTGGATAGAGAGACCCAGTACTTC.